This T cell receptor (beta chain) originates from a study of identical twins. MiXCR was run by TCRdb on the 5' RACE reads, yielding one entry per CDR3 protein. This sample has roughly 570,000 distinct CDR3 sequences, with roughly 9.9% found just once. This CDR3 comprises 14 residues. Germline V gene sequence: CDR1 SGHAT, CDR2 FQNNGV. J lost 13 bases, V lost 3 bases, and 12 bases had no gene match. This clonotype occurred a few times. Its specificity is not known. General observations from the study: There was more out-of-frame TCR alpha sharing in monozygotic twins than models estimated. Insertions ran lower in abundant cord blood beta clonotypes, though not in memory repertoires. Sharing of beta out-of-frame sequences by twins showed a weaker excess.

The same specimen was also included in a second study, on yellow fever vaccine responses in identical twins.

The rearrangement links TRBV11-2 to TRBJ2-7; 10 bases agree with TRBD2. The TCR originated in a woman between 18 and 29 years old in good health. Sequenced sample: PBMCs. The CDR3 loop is CASSFTNLGLAVYF. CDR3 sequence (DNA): TGTGCCAGCAGCTTCACCAATTTAGGACTAGCGGTTTACTTC.